The 21 T cell receptor beta chains in this list originate from one sample, sequenced in a study of cytomegalovirus exposure and HLA in healthy donors. Data came from immunoSEQ multiplex PCR; TCRdb stores just in-frame clones and leaves some out. Counted here are tens of thousands of clones, roughly 96% occurring once; the ten biggest clones make up 2% to 2.5%. The source material was PBMCs. The receptors derive from a young man in good health and CMV-seronegative.

The rearrangement uses TRBV9 and TRBJ2-3; no clear D. Trimming cost V 4 bases and J 1 base, with 10 bases left between them. Germline V gene lookup returns CDR1 SGDLS and CDR2 YYNGEE. The CDR3 length is 14 residues. The CDR3 DNA is TGTGCCAGCAGCACCCTCTACCGCACAGATACGCAGTATTTT. Translating it yields CASSTLYRTDTQYF.

This chain joins TRBV28 and TRBJ1-4, with TRBD1 matching 8 bases. Germline lookup yields CDR1 MDHEN and CDR2 SYDVKM. This CDR3 region has 15 residues. The junction had 3 bases not matched to a gene; V was cut back by 4 bases and J by 2 bases. The CDR3 loop is CASSSQGATNEKLFF. The CDR3 DNA sequence: TGTGCCAGCAGTTCCCAGGGGGCTACTAATGAAAAACTGTTTTTT.

The chain joins TRBV19 to TRBJ1-5, with a weak D call TRBD1 (5 bases). Germline V gene lookup returns CDR1 LNHDA and CDR2 SQIVND (reference sequence). The CDR3 runs to 13 residues. Trimming took 7 bases from V and 0 from J, leaving 7 bases between them. The CDR3 loop reads CASNTGSNQPQHF. The CDR3 DNA sequence: TGTGCCAGTAATACAGGTAGCAATCAGCCCCAGCATTTT.

This sequence joins TRBV28 and TRBJ1-2, with 9 bases matching TRBD1. The CDR3 runs 14 residues. J lost 6 bases, V lost 6 bases, and 8 bases had no gene match. CDR1 MDHEN and CDR2 SYDVKM come from the germline V gene. The CDR3 protein is CASSPGTGTHGYTF. In DNA form, the CDR3 reads TGTGCCAGCAGCCCAGGGACAGGGACCCATGGCTACACCTTC.

The chain carries TRBV4-1 and TRBJ2-5; TRBD2 matches at 12 bases. The CDR3 sequence is 15 residues long. Germline trimming cut 1 base from V and 5 bases from J; bases unmatched to any gene: 2. The germline gives CDR1 MGHRA, CDR2 YSYEKL. The CDR3 protein is CASSQGGLAGETQYF. The CDR3, as DNA: TGCGCCAGCAGCCAAGGGGGACTAGCGGGTGAGACCCAGTACTTC.

The chain combines TRBV6-4 with TRBJ2-1, with a tentative D call TRBD1 (6 bases). The V gene lost 4 bases and the J gene lost 7 bases, with 20 bases spanning the gap. This CDR3 is 16 amino acids long. Germline CDR1 and CDR2: MRHNA and SNTAGT. CDR3 sequence: CASSVTQGPSGNEQFF. The CDR3 nucleotides are TGTGCCAGCAGTGTTACACAGGGTCCCTCGGGGAATGAGCAGTTCTTC.

The chain combines TRBV2 with TRBJ1-5, with D perhaps TRBD1 (5 bases). This CDR3 is 15 amino acids long. In germline, CDR1 is SNHLY, CDR2 FYNNEI. Trimming shortened V by 7 bases and J by 3 bases, and 16 bases separated the two germline ends. Written as DNA, the CDR3 is TGTGCCAGCAAATCCCAGGGAATCAACAATCAGCCCCAGCATTTT. Amino acids: CASKSQGINNQPQHF. Full variable domain (rest looked up from reference TRBV2 and TRBJ1-5): EPEVTQTPSHQVTQMGQEVILRCVPISNHLYFYWYRQILGQKVEFLVSFYNNEISEKSEIFDDQFSVERPDGSNFTLKIRSTKLEDSAMYFCASKSQGINNQPQHFGDGTRLSIL.

V is TRBV19 and J is TRBJ2-2, with D possibly TRBD1 on 6 matching bases. From germline, CDR1 is LNHDA and CDR2 SQIVND (reference sequence). Between the trimmed V and J ends, which lost 1 base and 0 bases, there was a span of 12 bases. This CDR3 contains 17 residues. In nucleotides, the CDR3 is TGTGCCAGTAGTATAGGGGGGCAGCTCACGAACACCGGGGAGCTGTTTTTT. Amino acid sequence: CASSIGGQLTNTGELFF. Full variable domain (outside the CDR3, taken from reference TRBV19 and TRBJ2-2): DGGITQSPKYLFRKEGQNVTLSCEQNLNHDAMYWYRQDPGQGLRLIYYSQIVNDFQKGDIAEGYSVSREKKESFPLTVTSAQKNPTAFYLCASSIGGQLTNTGELFFGEGSRLTVL.

The count of this clone is one. The chain combines TRBV5-5 with TRBJ2-5; possible D gene TRBD2, 6 bases. The CDR3 contains 14 residues. Germline-derived CDR1 and CDR2 are SGHKS and YYEKEE (reference sequence). V was trimmed by 0 bases and J by 5 bases, leaving 11 bases between them. The CDR3 protein is CASSLAQGLETQYF. The CDR3 region has the DNA TGTGCCAGCAGCTTGGCCCAGGGACTCGAGACCCAGTACTTC. Full variable domain (outside the CDR3, taken from reference TRBV5-5 and TRBJ2-5): DAGVTQSPTHLIKTRGQQVTLRCSPISGHKSVSWYQQVLGQGPQFIFQYYEKEERGRGNFPDRFSARQFPNYSSELNVNALLLGDSALYLCASSLAQGLETQYFGPGTRLLVL.

The rearrangement uses TRBV27 and TRBJ2-1; 9 bases agree with TRBD2. The germline gives CDR1 MNHEY, CDR2 SMNVEV (reference sequence). J was trimmed by 7 bases and V by 5 bases; bases with no gene match: 12. This CDR3 comprises 16 residues. CDR3: CASSHIVVGLANEQFF. The CDR3 DNA reads as TGTGCCAGCAGTCACATAGTAGTGGGACTAGCAAATGAGCAGTTCTTC.

This chain uses TRBV20-1 with TRBJ1-2, with D hard to call. V lost 8 bases and J 8 bases, leaving 12 bases between the germline ends. Germline V lookup: CDR1 DFQATT, CDR2 SNEGSKA (reference sequence). This CDR3 is built from 10 residues. CDR3 nucleotides: TGCAGTTTTGAGGGAACGGGCTACACCTTC. This sequence encodes CSFEGTGYTF.

The chain has TRBV11-1 and TRBJ2-7, with 9 bases that match TRBD2. Looked up from germline, CDR1 is SGHAT and CDR2 is FQDESV (reference sequence). The CDR3 is 16 amino acids. After removal of 1 base from V and 0 bases from J, the junction contained 4 bases not matched to a gene. The CDR3 sequence: CASSLGPSGVSYEQYF. CDR3 DNA: TGTGCCAGCAGCTTAGGTCCTAGCGGGGTCTCCTACGAGCAGTACTTC.

The J gene is TRBJ1-4, the V gene TRBV9; D perhaps matches TRBD1 (6 bases). This CDR3 is 15 amino acids long. Trimming took off 0 bases at V and 8 bases at J, with 14 bases between the two ends. Looked up from germline, CDR1 is SGDLS and CDR2 is YYNGEE. DNA of the CDR3: TGTGCCAGCAGCGTAGCCGCCGGGACAACGGAAAAACTGTTTTTT. This gives the protein CASSVAAGTTEKLFF.

J is TRBJ2-2 and V is TRBV2, with 7 nucleotides matching TRBD2. The junction had 13 bases not matched to a gene; V was cut back by 7 bases and J by 5 bases. Germline V gene sequence: CDR1 SNHLY, CDR2 FYNNEI. The CDR3 loop spans 16 amino acids. The CDR3 reads CASKGLGGSRTGELFF. CDR3 bases: TGTGCCAGCAAAGGTCTCGGGGGGAGCAGGACCGGGGAGCTGTTTTTT.

This chain links TRBV10-3 with TRBJ2-7, with TRBD2 as a possible D gene (5 bases). The V gene's germline CDR1 is ENHRY and CDR2 SYGVKD. The CDR3 contains 16 residues. Trimming took 2 bases from V and 3 from J, leaving 17 bases between them. CDR3 coding DNA: TGTGCCATCAGTGAGGGTAGGGCAGGAGGTTTCTACGAGCAGTACTTC. It yields the protein CAISEGRAGGFYEQYF.

The V and J genes are TRBV6-6 and TRBJ1-2; no definite D call. V was pared by 8 bases and J by 0 bases, with 16 bases between. CDR1 and CDR2 from the germline V gene are MNHNY and SVGAGI (reference sequence). The CDR3 consists of 15 residues. This chain's CDR3 is CASRPGGGPNYGYTF. For the CDR3, the DNA is TGTGCCAGCCGCCCCGGTGGCGGTCCTAACTATGGCTACACCTTC.

The rearrangement links TRBV11-2 to TRBJ1-1; 10 bases are a match to TRBD1. The CDR3 runs 16 residues. Germline V gene sequence: CDR1 SGHAT, CDR2 FQNNGV. V shed 0 bases, J shed 1 base, and the junction held 2 bases outside the gene matches. The CDR3 loop reads CASSLETGGANTEAFF. As DNA, the CDR3 is TGTGCCAGCAGCTTAGAGACAGGGGGCGCGAACACTGAAGCTTTCTTT.

The sample holds one count of this clone. This chain joins TRBV9 and TRBJ1-1; 7 bases agree with TRBD1. V was pared by 4 bases and J by 6 bases, with 12 bases of the junction left unmatched. Looked up from germline, CDR1 is SGDLS and CDR2 is YYNGEE. The CDR3 length is 15 residues. The CDR3 region has the DNA TGTGCCAGCAGCCCAAGAGGAGGGGGCGCGGCTGAAGCTTTCTTT. Amino acids: CASSPRGGGAAEAFF.

V gene TRBV7-9 combines with J gene TRBJ2-5; 12 bases agree with TRBD2. CDR3 length: 17 amino acids. Germline-derived CDR1 and CDR2 are SEHNR and FQNEAQ (reference sequence). The V segment lost 1 base and the J segment 6 bases; nucleotides outside the gene matches: 9. The CDR3 loop reads CASSLEASGRAGKTQYF. CDR3 DNA: TGTGCCAGCAGCTTAGAGGCTAGCGGGAGGGCCGGGAAGACCCAGTACTTC.

The chain combines TRBV5-8 with TRBJ2-5, with 9 bases aligning to TRBD1. The CDR3 totals 18 residues. The V segment lost 4 bases and the J segment 4 bases; nucleotides outside the gene matches: 17. From germline, CDR1 is SGHTS and CDR2 YDEGEE. The chain's CDR3 is CASSPGTGLSGSRETQYF. The CDR3 nucleotides read TGTGCCAGCAGCCCGGGGACAGGGTTATCTGGGTCTCGAGAGACCCAGTACTTC.

The genes are TRBV5-1 and TRBJ2-2, with 8 bases lining up with TRBD2. V lost 0 bases and J lost 4; bases outside the gene matches: 2. Per germline, CDR1 SGHRS and CDR2 YFSETQ. The CDR3 is 15 residues long. DNA for the CDR3: TGCGCCAGCAGCTTGGGAAGCGGGAGCACCGGGGAGCTGTTTTTT. Protein: CASSLGSGSTGELFF.